This is a list of T cell receptor beta chains from one sample in a study of CD8 T cells in Susac syndrome. TCRdb independently ran MiXCR on the immunoSEQ multiplex PCR reads; one entry per CDR3 protein. The sample lists about 280,000 distinct CDR3 sequences; approximately 81% were seen once. Specimen: CD8+ T cells from PBMCs. The receptors stem from a human donor with multiple sclerosis. Each CDR3 is given with its conserved first and last residue. The order of the fields is V gene, J gene, CDR3 protein.

v_call: TRBV28; j_call: TRBJ2-7; cdr3_aa: CASSLKGPGQGYF
v_call: TRBV9; j_call: TRBJ2-7; cdr3_aa: CASSVEGGPNEQYF
v_call: TRBV7-9; j_call: TRBJ2-7; cdr3_aa: CASSPGGLEQYF
v_call: TRBV14; j_call: TRBJ2-5; cdr3_aa: CASSLSRDYPQETQYF
v_call: TRBV4-1; j_call: TRBJ2-3; cdr3_aa: CASRVPGLADTDTQYF
v_call: TRBV28; j_call: TRBJ1-1; cdr3_aa: CASSFDADTEAFF
v_call: TRBV3-1; j_call: TRBJ1-5; cdr3_aa: CASSQDWRTENQPQHF
v_call: TRBV7-9; j_call: TRBJ2-7; cdr3_aa: CASSLSEGRYEQYF
v_call: TRBV5-1; j_call: TRBJ2-7; cdr3_aa: CASSLKGARYEQYF
v_call: TRBV7-9; j_call: TRBJ1-1; cdr3_aa: CASSPRTAMNTEAFF
v_call: TRBV28; j_call: TRBJ1-1; cdr3_aa: CASSLMGAETEAFF
v_call: TRBV6-5; j_call: TRBJ2-5; cdr3_aa: CTSSYSREGGGPRETQYF
v_call: TRBV10-3; j_call: TRBJ2-7; cdr3_aa: CAISRRSRDSTTYEQYF
v_call: TRBV2; j_call: TRBJ2-2; cdr3_aa: CAISTGIGGELFF
v_call: TRBV4-1; j_call: TRBJ1-2; cdr3_aa: CASSTRQGYGYTF
v_call: TRBV20-1; j_call: TRBJ2-2; cdr3_aa: CSAGRDYWNGELFF
v_call: TRBV19; j_call: TRBJ2-7; cdr3_aa: CASSMGTYPYEQYF
v_call: TRBV4-3; j_call: TRBJ1-5; cdr3_aa: CASSPTTGGFNQPQHF
v_call: TRBV13; j_call: TRBJ2-7; cdr3_aa: CASSYRTGAGHEQYF
v_call: TRBV28; j_call: TRBJ1-2; cdr3_aa: CASRWWGYGYTF
v_call: TRBV29-1; j_call: TRBJ2-3; cdr3_aa: CSVPGQSTDTQYF
v_call: TRBV7-6; j_call: TRBJ2-7; cdr3_aa: CASSSRTGAEQYF
v_call: TRBV5-3; j_call: TRBJ2-2; cdr3_aa: CARSLREAGGLPVANTGELFF
v_call: TRBV6-5; j_call: TRBJ2-1; cdr3_aa: CASSYSTRVNEQFF
v_call: TRBV28; j_call: TRBJ2-7; cdr3_aa: CASSFLPDSEQYF
v_call: TRBV23-1; j_call: TRBJ2-7; cdr3_aa: CASSQGRRTGAYEQYF
v_call: TRBV5-6; j_call: TRBJ2-7; cdr3_aa: CASSFGTGVRYF
v_call: TRBV5-1; j_call: TRBJ1-1; cdr3_aa: CASSWAREVGTEAFF
v_call: TRBV6-2/TRBV6-3; j_call: TRBJ2-1; cdr3_aa: CANRPQGLAGGFSYNEQFF
v_call: TRBV27; j_call: TRBJ2-5; cdr3_aa: CASSSRGFRRETQYF
v_call: TRBV9; j_call: TRBJ1-2; cdr3_aa: CASSVGGSGTGLYGYTF
v_call: TRBV7-3; j_call: TRBJ2-7; cdr3_aa: CASSPDVSNEQYF
v_call: TRBV7-3; j_call: TRBJ2-1; cdr3_aa: CASSYRAGGVDNEQFF
v_call: TRBV16; j_call: TRBJ2-3; cdr3_aa: CASSHPGQGHTDTQYF
v_call: TRBV9; j_call: TRBJ2-1; cdr3_aa: CASSVSGTSIDEQFF
v_call: TRBV29-1; j_call: TRBJ2-3; cdr3_aa: CSVEDRGTRGDTQYF
v_call: TRBV14; j_call: TRBJ2-5; cdr3_aa: CASSLWTGVQETQYF
v_call: TRBV5-1; j_call: TRBJ2-1; cdr3_aa: CASSLASSGGSEQFF
v_call: TRBV6-5; j_call: TRBJ2-5; cdr3_aa: CASSYGAGWDRETQYF
v_call: TRBV7-9; j_call: TRBJ1-2; cdr3_aa: CASSSTFSSNYGYTF
v_call: TRBV9; j_call: TRBJ2-3; cdr3_aa: CASSVGASSTDTQYF
v_call: TRBV20-1; j_call: TRBJ2-2; cdr3_aa: CSAPRLAGVYTGELFF
v_call: TRBV2; j_call: TRBJ2-1; cdr3_aa: CASPLAGVNEQFF
v_call: TRBV12-3/TRBV12-4; j_call: TRBJ2-1; cdr3_aa: CASSLAQTGTSDLNEQFF
v_call: TRBV21-1; j_call: TRBJ2-3; cdr3_aa: CASSKKRYYNFTDTQYF
v_call: TRBV3-1; j_call: TRBJ2-3; cdr3_aa: CASSRIAGAGDTQYF
v_call: TRBV28; j_call: TRBJ1-1; cdr3_aa: CASSPTERDLNTEAFF
v_call: TRBV30; j_call: TRBJ2-1; cdr3_aa: CAWSHYLAEPWSSYNEQFF
v_call: TRBV27; j_call: TRBJ2-1; cdr3_aa: CASSSLFGGVSFPEQFF
v_call: TRBV27; j_call: TRBJ1-5; cdr3_aa: CASSLTGTAQPQHF
v_call: TRBV28; j_call: TRBJ2-7; cdr3_aa: CASGGQGSSYEQYF
v_call: TRBV24-1; j_call: TRBJ2-5; cdr3_aa: CATSDFPTGTSEETQYF
v_call: TRBV5-5; j_call: TRBJ2-3; cdr3_aa: CASSHRTGKGADTQYF
v_call: TRBV20-1; j_call: TRBJ1-1; cdr3_aa: CSAPRRGVNTEAFF
v_call: TRBV4-1; j_call: TRBJ1-3; cdr3_aa: CASSQDVIGRIPGNTIYF